The entry below describes one T cell receptor (beta chain). The target antigen is unknown. The data were obtained in a study of metastatic and nonmetastatic thyroid tumors. Looking at the study overall: Across peripheral blood and tumor or nodule tissue samples taken from malignant and benign thyroid patients, the repertoires were compared with one another. Regarding the study as a whole: In blood and tumor, TCR beta diversity was reportedly significantly higher in malignant thyroid tumors than in benign nodules.

Until they underwent thyroid surgery, no patient had received any treatment. Trimming shortened V by 3 bases and J by 5 bases, and 9 bases separated the two germline ends. This CDR3 contains 13 residues. CDR1 and CDR2 from the germline V gene are SGDLS and YYNGEE. Study processing details: Differences in CDR3 between clinicopathological groups were drawn on to build a classifier intended to discriminate distant-metastatic papillary thyroid cancer patients. TCRdb reprocessed the PCR reads via MiXCR. TCRdb, rather than the study authors, made the V and J calls. The table has about 10,000 clones, less than 35% seen once.

This TCR came from a female donor with papillary thyroid cancer or a benign thyroid nodule (not recorded which). Some clones in this sample may be carry-over from other donors' samples. The chain uses TRBV9 and TRBJ1-5; the D is unclear. The specimen sequenced was tumor tissue. The CDR3 nucleotides are TGTGCCAGCAGCGCGGTAGATGATCAGCCCCAGCATTTT. This sequence encodes CASSAVDDQPQHF. The whole variable domain, remainder taken from reference TRBV9 and TRBJ1-5, is DSGVTQTPKHLITATGQRVTLRCSPRSGDLSVYWYQQSLDQGLQFLIQYYNGEERAKGNILERFSAQQFPDLHSELNLSSLELGDSALYFCASSAVDDQPQHFGDGTRLSIL.